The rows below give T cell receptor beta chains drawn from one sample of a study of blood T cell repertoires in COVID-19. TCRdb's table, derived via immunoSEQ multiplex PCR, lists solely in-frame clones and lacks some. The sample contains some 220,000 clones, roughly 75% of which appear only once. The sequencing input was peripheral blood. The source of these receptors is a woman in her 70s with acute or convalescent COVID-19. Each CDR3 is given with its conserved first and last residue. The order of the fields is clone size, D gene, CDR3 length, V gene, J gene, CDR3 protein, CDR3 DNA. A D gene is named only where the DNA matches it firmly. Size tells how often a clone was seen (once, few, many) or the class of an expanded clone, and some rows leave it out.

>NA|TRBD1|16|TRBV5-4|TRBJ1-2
CASSPSPGQGLYGYTF
TGTGCCAGCAGCCCCAGTCCGGGACAGGGACTTTATGGCTACACCTTC
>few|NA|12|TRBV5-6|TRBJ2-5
CASSLVEETQYF
TGTGCCAGCAGCTTGGTCGAAGAGACCCAGTACTTC
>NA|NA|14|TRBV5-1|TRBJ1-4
CASSLERAGEKLFF
TGCGCCAGCAGCTTGGAGAGGGCGGGAGAAAAACTGTTTTTT
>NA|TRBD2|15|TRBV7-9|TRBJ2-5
CASSLWTSGAETQYF
TGTGCCAGCAGCTTATGGACTAGCGGGGCGGAGACCCAGTACTTC
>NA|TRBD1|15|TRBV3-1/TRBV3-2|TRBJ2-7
CASSHPGTGGYEQYF
TGTGCCAGCAGCCACCCAGGGACAGGGGGTTACGAGCAGTACTTC
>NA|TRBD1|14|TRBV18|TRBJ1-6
CASSPTGSNSPLHF
TGTGCCAGCTCACCGACAGGGAGTAATTCACCCCTCCACTTT
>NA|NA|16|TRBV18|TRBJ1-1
CASSPSWGGGNTEAFF
TGTGCCAGCTCACCCTCATGGGGGGGAGGGAACACTGAAGCTTTCTTT
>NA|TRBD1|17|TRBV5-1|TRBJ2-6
CASSRGQTSIRANVLTF
TGCGCCAGCAGCCGGGGACAGACTTCTATTAGGGCCAACGTCCTGACTTTC
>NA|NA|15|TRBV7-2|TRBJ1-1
CASSSAGQKNTEAFF
TGTGCCAGCAGCTCCGCTGGGCAAAAGAACACTGAAGCTTTCTTT
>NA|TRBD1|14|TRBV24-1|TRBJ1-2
CATSPGQGNYGYTF
TGTGCCACCAGTCCCGGACAGGGTAACTATGGCTACACCTTC
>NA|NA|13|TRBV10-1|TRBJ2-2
CASSRGNTGELFF
TGCGCCAGCTCTCGGGGGAACACCGGGGAGCTGTTTTTT
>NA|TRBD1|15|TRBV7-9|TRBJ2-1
CASSFTGGKLNEQFF
TGTGCCAGCAGCTTTACAGGGGGGAAATTAAATGAGCAGTTCTTC
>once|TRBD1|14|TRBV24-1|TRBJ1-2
CATSDWGTGYGYTF
TGTGCCACCAGTGATTGGGGGACAGGCTATGGCTACACCTTC
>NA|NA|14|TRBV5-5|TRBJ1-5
CASSLDRNNQPQHF
TGTGCCAGCAGCTTAGACAGGAACAATCAGCCCCAGCATTTT
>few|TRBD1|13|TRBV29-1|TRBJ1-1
CSVSGTENTEAFF
TGCAGCGTTTCCGGGACAGAGAACACTGAAGCTTTCTTT
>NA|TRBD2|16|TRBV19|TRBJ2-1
CASGTSGGRQHNEQFF
TGTGCCAGTGGGACTAGCGGGGGGCGGCAGCACAATGAGCAGTTCTTC
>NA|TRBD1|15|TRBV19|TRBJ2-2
CASSSGTGRTGELFF
TGTGCCAGTAGTTCCGGGACAGGGAGGACCGGGGAGCTGTTTTTT
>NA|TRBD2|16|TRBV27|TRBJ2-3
CASSDGGAGGTDTQYF
TGTGCCAGCAGTGACGGCGGGGCGGGGGGCACAGATACGCAGTATTTT